Shown below are 25 T cell receptor beta chains from a single sample sequenced in a study of T-cell reconstitution after alpha-beta-depleted transplantation in children (dated by TCRdb to 2016 to 2017). The library was prepared using PCR. This sample was sequenced with an Illumina HiSeq 2500. To normalize quantification of the TCRbeta repertoire, the TCR libraries were built with molecular barcoding that relied on unique molecular identifiers. TCRdb reanalyzed the raw reads on its own, using fastp at Q25 for trimming and MiXCR for clone calling, and kept in-frame beta chains. For every CDR3 protein sequence, its rows merge into one entry that carries the most common genes and DNA. Counted in this sample were around 72,000 distinct CDR3 sequences; roughly 4.9% of them appeared once. The ten largest make up 15% to 20% of the sample. This specimen's treatment or condition label, interpreted: allogeneic hematopoietic cell transplantation with graft depleted of TCRalphabeta T cells and CD19 B cells.

The sample consisted of PBMCs, mostly from graft donor cells, taken 180 days after TCRalphabeta/CD19-depleted stem cell transplant. Receptor source: a boy younger than two who had a stem cell transplant for acute myeloid leukemia, so the T cells may come from the graft donor.

This clonotype was picked up many times. The chain uses TRBV5-5 and TRBJ2-5; D unclear. Germline V gives CDR1 SGHKS, CDR2 YYEKEE (reference sequence). Trimming took off 1 base at V and 4 bases at J, with 5 bases between the two ends. This CDR3 is 12 amino acids long. This chain's CDR3 is CASSLMGETQYF. The CDR3 bases are TGTGCCAGCAGCTTGATGGGAGAGACCCAGTACTTC.

This clonotype was seen ten or more times. V usage is TRBV2 and J usage is TRBJ1-2; 11 bases map to TRBD1. Germline V gene data show CDR1 as SNHLY and CDR2 as FYNNEI. This CDR3 contains 17 residues. J gave up 0 bases and V 10 bases, and 13 bases lay outside the gene matches. DNA of the CDR3: TGTGCCATCCTTTCCGGGACAGGGGGATTTTCTAACTATGGCTACACCTTC. As protein: CAILSGTGGFSNYGYTF.

This clonotype was counted many times. The gene calls are TRBV7-2 and TRBJ1-1; D not certain. This CDR3 region has 13 residues. Germline CDR1 SGHTA, CDR2 FQGNSA. V was cut by 1 base and J by 1 base, with 4 bases left in between. CDR3 sequence reads: CASSLDSNTEAFF. CDR3 bases: TGTGCCAGCAGCTTAGATTCGAACACTGAAGCTTTCTTT.

This clonotype was detected ten times or more. The chain joins TRBV12-3 or TRBV12-4 to TRBJ2-6, with D perhaps TRBD1 (5 bases). This CDR3 has 15 amino acids. V was cut by 6 bases and J by 4 bases, with 13 bases left in between. The CDR3 reads CASSRQGAGANVLTF. The CDR3 DNA follows: TGTGCCAGCAGCCGGCAGGGTGCAGGGGCCAACGTCCTGACTTTC.

A remark on this clonotype: This sequence may be a read error, since a much larger clone differs from it by one base. J is TRBJ2-5 and V is TRBV3-1; weak D call: TRBD2 (5 bases). The V gene's germline CDR1 is LGHDT and CDR2 YNNKEL (reference sequence). V gave up 0 bases and J gave up 4 bases, with 24 bases separating them. The CDR3 is made up of 19 amino acids. The CDR3 region is CASSQEGRGTEMERETQYF. The CDR3 nucleotides read TGTGCCAGCAGCCAAGAGGGGAGAGGTACAGAGATGGAACGAGAGACCCAGTACTTC.

This clonotype was seen ten or more times. The chain employs TRBV4-1 and TRBJ2-7; 11 nucleotides line up with TRBD1. The V segment lost 4 bases and the J segment 2 bases; nucleotides outside the gene matches: 7. Germline V gene sequence: CDR1 MGHRA, CDR2 YSYEKL. The CDR3 contains 16 residues. CDR3 nucleotide sequence: TGCGCCAGCAGCCCCCCGGACAGGGGGCCGACCTACGAGCAGTACGTC. It encodes CASSPPDRGPTYEQYV.

For this clonotype: The germline gene is not matched at one end of the junction; a read error may be the cause. The chain has TRBV5-1 and TRBJ2-2, with D uncertain. The germline CDR1 and CDR2 sequences are SGHRS and YFSETQ. The CDR3 length is 14 residues. The DNA of the CDR3 is TGTGCCATCAGCTCCACACTGCTATGCGGGGAGCTGTTTTTT. Translating it yields CAISSTLLCGELFF.

In its sample, this clonotype was seen many times. This chain joins TRBV20-1 and TRBJ2-2; TRBD2 matches 9 bases. Germline CDR1 is DFQATT and CDR2 is SNEGSKA (reference sequence). V was pared by 6 bases and J by 6 bases, with 11 bases of the junction left unmatched. The CDR3 covers 15 residues. The CDR3 reads CSARPPGLASGELFF. Here the CDR3 DNA reads TGCAGTGCCCGGCCACCGGGACTAGCTTCCGGGGAGCTGTTTTTT.

This clonotype was recorded many times. This sequence joins TRBV6-5 and TRBJ2-2; 11 nucleotides line up with TRBD2. The germline V gene encodes CDR1 MNHEY and CDR2 SVGAGI. The CDR3 contains 15 residues. Losses at the gene ends were 10 bases for V and 6 bases for J; bases not matched to a gene: 10. CDR3 sequence (DNA): TGTGCCATCCCCCAACTAGCGGGGGCAGCCGGGGAGCTGTTTTTT. This encodes CAIPQLAGAAGELFF.

This clonotype was counted at least ten times. The J gene is TRBJ1-4, the V gene TRBV7-9; 7 bases line up with TRBD1. The CDR3 runs 13 residues. Per the germline V gene, CDR1 is SEHNR and CDR2 is FQNEAQ (reference sequence). Germline trimming cut 4 bases from V and 8 bases from J; bases unmatched to any gene: 4. Here the CDR3 DNA reads TGTGCCAGCAGCTCCGGGACAGAAGAAAAACTGTTTTTT. Translating gives CASSSGTEEKLFF.

This clonotype was seen ten or more times. The rearrangement links TRBV10-3 to TRBJ2-5; TRBD2 agrees at 11 bases. This CDR3 region has 18 residues. V was pared by 3 bases and J by 2 bases, with 11 bases of the junction left unmatched. The germline CDR1 and CDR2 sequences are ENHRY and SYGVKD. Here the CDR3 DNA reads TGTGCCATCAGTGACGGGGGCCTAGCGGGGGGCCAACAAGAGACCCAGTACTTC. Translating gives CAISDGGLAGGQQETQYF.

This clonotype was counted many times. The rearrangement joins TRBV7-3 to TRBJ2-7, with D perhaps TRBD2 (6 bases). The V gene lost 1 base and the J gene lost 5 bases, with 9 bases spanning the gap. The CDR3 covers 13 residues. Looked up from germline, CDR1 is SGHTA and CDR2 is FQGTGA. CDR3: CASSLRGGHEQYF. Here the CDR3 DNA reads TGTGCCAGCAGCTTAAGGGGAGGCCACGAGCAGTACTTC. The variable domain in full, with the rest retrieved from reference TRBV7-3 and TRBJ2-7, is GAGVSQTPSNKVTEKGKYVELRCDPISGHTALYWYRQSLGQGPEFLIYFQGTGAADDSGLPNDRFFAVRPEGSVSTLKIQRTERGDSAVYLCASSLRGGHEQYFGPGTRLTVT.

This clonotype was picked up many times. The chain couples TRBV20-1 to TRBJ1-2; D may be TRBD1 (6 bases). The CDR3 runs to 12 residues. The V gene's germline CDR1 is DFQATT and CDR2 SNEGSKA (reference sequence). Trimming cost V 0 bases and J 9 bases, with 11 bases left between them. The CDR3 DNA sequence: TGCAGTGCTAGAGACCGACAGGCCCGCTACACCTTC. It codes for CSARDRQARYTF.

This clonotype was seen at least ten times. The chain recombines TRBV5-1 with TRBJ2-1, with TRBD2 matching 8 bases. Germline CDR1 reads SGHRS; CDR2 reads YFSETQ. V lost 3 bases to trimming and J lost 7 bases; unmatched junction nucleotides: 9. The CDR3 runs 15 residues. The CDR3 coding sequence is TGCGCCAGCAGCTCAGTCCGGGGGGGAATAAATGAGCAGTTCTTC. Protein: CASSSVRGGINEQFF. The full variable domain, rest sourced from reference TRBV5-1 and TRBJ2-1, is KAGVTQTPRYLIKTRGQQVTLSCSPISGHRSVSWYQQTPGQGLQFLFEYFSETQRNKGNFPGRFSGRQFSNSRSEMNVSTLELGDSALYLCASSSVRGGINEQFFGPGTRLTVL.

This clonotype has at least ten counts. The rearrangement uses TRBV30 and TRBJ1-1, with 9 bases identical to TRBD1. The V and J ends lost 4 bases and 5 bases, in that order; junction bases with no gene match: 8. From germline, CDR1 is GTSNPN and CDR2 SVGIG (reference sequence). This CDR3 contains 14 residues. CDR3 DNA: TGTGCCTGGACTTTGGGACAGGGAGGAACTGAAGCTTTCTTT. Amino acid sequence: CAWTLGQGGTEAFF. The full variable domain, its missing parts supplied by reference TRBV30 and TRBJ1-1, is SQTIHQWPATLVQPVGSPLSLECTVEGTSNPNLYWYRQAAGRGLQLLFYSVGIGQISSEVPQNLSASRPQDRQFILSSKKLLLSDSGFYLCAWTLGQGGTEAFFGQGTRLTVV.

This clonotype was counted many times. The rearrangement links TRBV5-1 to TRBJ2-2; 8 positions match TRBD1. This CDR3 is built from 14 residues. The V and J ends lost 7 bases and 5 bases, in that order; junction bases with no gene match: 7. The germline CDR1 and CDR2 sequences are SGHRS and YFSETQ. The chain's CDR3 is CASGPGGATGELFF. DNA of the CDR3: TGCGCCAGCGGCCCAGGGGGCGCAACCGGGGAGCTGTTTTTT.

This clonotype was found a few times. The gene calls are TRBV10-2 and TRBJ2-7; D is possibly TRBD1 (5 bases). CDR1 and CDR2 (germline): WSHSY, SAAADI. V lost 3 bases, J lost 2 bases, and 8 bases lay in between. The length of the CDR3 is 13 residues. The CDR3 sequence: CASSDRGPYEQYV. CDR3 DNA: TGCGCCAGCAGTGATAGGGGCCCCTACGAGCAGTACGTC.

Many counts were recorded for this clonotype. CDR3 coding DNA: TGTGCCAGTAAGTTGACCTGGGGTGAACGGGCTGAAGCTTTCTTT. It encodes CASKLTWGERAEAFF. This chain joins TRBV19 and TRBJ1-1, with D unclear. Between the trimmed V and J ends, which lost 7 bases and 6 bases, there was a span of 21 bases. Germline assignment: CDR1 LNHDA and CDR2 SQIVND (reference sequence). This CDR3 region has 15 residues.

V usage is TRBV11-2 and J usage is TRBJ2-1; D unresolved. The germline V and J ends were trimmed by 4 bases and 5 bases, with 6 bases remaining between them. The CDR3 has 12 amino acids. Germline V lookup: CDR1 SGHAT, CDR2 FQNNGV. CDR3 in DNA: TGTGCCAGCAGCTCCCGGAACAATGAGCAGTTCTTC. This encodes CASSSRNNEQFF. Based on the CDR3 plus reference TRBV11-2 and TRBJ2-1, the full variable domain is EAGVAQSPRYKIIEKRQSVAFWCNPISGHATLYWYQQILGQGPKLLIQFQNNGVVDDSQLPKDRFSAERLKGVDSTLKIQPAKLEDSAVYLCASSSRNNEQFFGPGTRLTVL.

This clonotype was picked up many times. CDR3 in amino acids: CASSRTGTNEKLFF. The CDR3 DNA is TGTGCCAGCAGCCGGACAGGGACTAATGAAAAACTGTTTTTT. The chain joins TRBV11-2 to TRBJ1-4; TRBD1 agrees at 8 bases. Germline V gene data show CDR1 as SGHAT and CDR2 as FQNNGV. CDR3 length: 14 residues. Trimming removed 5 bases from V and 2 bases from J; junction bases left unmatched: 1.

This clonotype appeared many times. The chain has TRBV6-5 and TRBJ1-5; TRBD1 aligns across 8 bases. Unmatched junction bases numbered 4, after V lost 0 bases and J lost 0 bases. The length of the CDR3 is 17 residues. CDR1 is MNHEY and CDR2 is SVGAGI in the germline V gene. The CDR3 reads CASSYSGQVNSNQPQHF. Written as DNA, the CDR3 is TGTGCCAGCAGTTACTCGGGACAGGTCAATAGCAATCAGCCCCAGCATTTT.

This clonotype was counted ten times or more. The V and J genes are TRBV11-2 and TRBJ2-1; D unclear. The CDR3 loop spans 14 amino acids. CDR1 and CDR2 from the germline V gene are SGHAT and FQNNGV. The V and J ends lost 2 bases and 3 bases respectively, with 8 bases between them. The CDR3 bases are TGTGCCAGCAGCTTACGGACGAACTACAATGAGCAGTTCTTC. Protein sequence: CASSLRTNYNEQFF.

This clonotype was seen many times. The chain is built from TRBV20-1 and TRBJ1-4, with a tentative D call TRBD1 (6 bases). The germline CDR1 and CDR2 sequences are DFQATT and SNEGSKA (reference sequence). V lost 5 bases to trimming and J lost 4 bases, with 14 bases between them. The CDR3 runs to 14 residues. DNA for the CDR3: TGCAGTGCTGAACAGGGCTATTTTAATGAAAAACTGTTTTTT. It specifies CSAEQGYFNEKLFF.

This clonotype showed up many times. The chain employs TRBV10-3 and TRBJ2-7; 7 bases agree with TRBD1. Germline V CDR1 and CDR2: ENHRY, SYGVKD. The CDR3 covers 14 residues. V lost 4 bases and J lost 2; bases outside the gene matches: 5. The CDR3 here is CAISADRPPYEQYV. The CDR3 nucleotides are TGTGCCATCAGTGCGGACAGGCCTCCCTACGAGCAGTACGTC.

This clonotype showed up many times. V and J are TRBV12-3 or TRBV12-4 and TRBJ2-1; tentative D call: TRBD1 (7 bases). V was pared by 5 bases and J by 8 bases, with 22 bases between. The CDR3 totals 16 residues. The CDR3 loop reads CASSPSGGWSQYEQFF. The CDR3 DNA follows: TGTGCCAGCAGTCCCTCAGGGGGGTGGTCTCAGTATGAGCAGTTCTTC.